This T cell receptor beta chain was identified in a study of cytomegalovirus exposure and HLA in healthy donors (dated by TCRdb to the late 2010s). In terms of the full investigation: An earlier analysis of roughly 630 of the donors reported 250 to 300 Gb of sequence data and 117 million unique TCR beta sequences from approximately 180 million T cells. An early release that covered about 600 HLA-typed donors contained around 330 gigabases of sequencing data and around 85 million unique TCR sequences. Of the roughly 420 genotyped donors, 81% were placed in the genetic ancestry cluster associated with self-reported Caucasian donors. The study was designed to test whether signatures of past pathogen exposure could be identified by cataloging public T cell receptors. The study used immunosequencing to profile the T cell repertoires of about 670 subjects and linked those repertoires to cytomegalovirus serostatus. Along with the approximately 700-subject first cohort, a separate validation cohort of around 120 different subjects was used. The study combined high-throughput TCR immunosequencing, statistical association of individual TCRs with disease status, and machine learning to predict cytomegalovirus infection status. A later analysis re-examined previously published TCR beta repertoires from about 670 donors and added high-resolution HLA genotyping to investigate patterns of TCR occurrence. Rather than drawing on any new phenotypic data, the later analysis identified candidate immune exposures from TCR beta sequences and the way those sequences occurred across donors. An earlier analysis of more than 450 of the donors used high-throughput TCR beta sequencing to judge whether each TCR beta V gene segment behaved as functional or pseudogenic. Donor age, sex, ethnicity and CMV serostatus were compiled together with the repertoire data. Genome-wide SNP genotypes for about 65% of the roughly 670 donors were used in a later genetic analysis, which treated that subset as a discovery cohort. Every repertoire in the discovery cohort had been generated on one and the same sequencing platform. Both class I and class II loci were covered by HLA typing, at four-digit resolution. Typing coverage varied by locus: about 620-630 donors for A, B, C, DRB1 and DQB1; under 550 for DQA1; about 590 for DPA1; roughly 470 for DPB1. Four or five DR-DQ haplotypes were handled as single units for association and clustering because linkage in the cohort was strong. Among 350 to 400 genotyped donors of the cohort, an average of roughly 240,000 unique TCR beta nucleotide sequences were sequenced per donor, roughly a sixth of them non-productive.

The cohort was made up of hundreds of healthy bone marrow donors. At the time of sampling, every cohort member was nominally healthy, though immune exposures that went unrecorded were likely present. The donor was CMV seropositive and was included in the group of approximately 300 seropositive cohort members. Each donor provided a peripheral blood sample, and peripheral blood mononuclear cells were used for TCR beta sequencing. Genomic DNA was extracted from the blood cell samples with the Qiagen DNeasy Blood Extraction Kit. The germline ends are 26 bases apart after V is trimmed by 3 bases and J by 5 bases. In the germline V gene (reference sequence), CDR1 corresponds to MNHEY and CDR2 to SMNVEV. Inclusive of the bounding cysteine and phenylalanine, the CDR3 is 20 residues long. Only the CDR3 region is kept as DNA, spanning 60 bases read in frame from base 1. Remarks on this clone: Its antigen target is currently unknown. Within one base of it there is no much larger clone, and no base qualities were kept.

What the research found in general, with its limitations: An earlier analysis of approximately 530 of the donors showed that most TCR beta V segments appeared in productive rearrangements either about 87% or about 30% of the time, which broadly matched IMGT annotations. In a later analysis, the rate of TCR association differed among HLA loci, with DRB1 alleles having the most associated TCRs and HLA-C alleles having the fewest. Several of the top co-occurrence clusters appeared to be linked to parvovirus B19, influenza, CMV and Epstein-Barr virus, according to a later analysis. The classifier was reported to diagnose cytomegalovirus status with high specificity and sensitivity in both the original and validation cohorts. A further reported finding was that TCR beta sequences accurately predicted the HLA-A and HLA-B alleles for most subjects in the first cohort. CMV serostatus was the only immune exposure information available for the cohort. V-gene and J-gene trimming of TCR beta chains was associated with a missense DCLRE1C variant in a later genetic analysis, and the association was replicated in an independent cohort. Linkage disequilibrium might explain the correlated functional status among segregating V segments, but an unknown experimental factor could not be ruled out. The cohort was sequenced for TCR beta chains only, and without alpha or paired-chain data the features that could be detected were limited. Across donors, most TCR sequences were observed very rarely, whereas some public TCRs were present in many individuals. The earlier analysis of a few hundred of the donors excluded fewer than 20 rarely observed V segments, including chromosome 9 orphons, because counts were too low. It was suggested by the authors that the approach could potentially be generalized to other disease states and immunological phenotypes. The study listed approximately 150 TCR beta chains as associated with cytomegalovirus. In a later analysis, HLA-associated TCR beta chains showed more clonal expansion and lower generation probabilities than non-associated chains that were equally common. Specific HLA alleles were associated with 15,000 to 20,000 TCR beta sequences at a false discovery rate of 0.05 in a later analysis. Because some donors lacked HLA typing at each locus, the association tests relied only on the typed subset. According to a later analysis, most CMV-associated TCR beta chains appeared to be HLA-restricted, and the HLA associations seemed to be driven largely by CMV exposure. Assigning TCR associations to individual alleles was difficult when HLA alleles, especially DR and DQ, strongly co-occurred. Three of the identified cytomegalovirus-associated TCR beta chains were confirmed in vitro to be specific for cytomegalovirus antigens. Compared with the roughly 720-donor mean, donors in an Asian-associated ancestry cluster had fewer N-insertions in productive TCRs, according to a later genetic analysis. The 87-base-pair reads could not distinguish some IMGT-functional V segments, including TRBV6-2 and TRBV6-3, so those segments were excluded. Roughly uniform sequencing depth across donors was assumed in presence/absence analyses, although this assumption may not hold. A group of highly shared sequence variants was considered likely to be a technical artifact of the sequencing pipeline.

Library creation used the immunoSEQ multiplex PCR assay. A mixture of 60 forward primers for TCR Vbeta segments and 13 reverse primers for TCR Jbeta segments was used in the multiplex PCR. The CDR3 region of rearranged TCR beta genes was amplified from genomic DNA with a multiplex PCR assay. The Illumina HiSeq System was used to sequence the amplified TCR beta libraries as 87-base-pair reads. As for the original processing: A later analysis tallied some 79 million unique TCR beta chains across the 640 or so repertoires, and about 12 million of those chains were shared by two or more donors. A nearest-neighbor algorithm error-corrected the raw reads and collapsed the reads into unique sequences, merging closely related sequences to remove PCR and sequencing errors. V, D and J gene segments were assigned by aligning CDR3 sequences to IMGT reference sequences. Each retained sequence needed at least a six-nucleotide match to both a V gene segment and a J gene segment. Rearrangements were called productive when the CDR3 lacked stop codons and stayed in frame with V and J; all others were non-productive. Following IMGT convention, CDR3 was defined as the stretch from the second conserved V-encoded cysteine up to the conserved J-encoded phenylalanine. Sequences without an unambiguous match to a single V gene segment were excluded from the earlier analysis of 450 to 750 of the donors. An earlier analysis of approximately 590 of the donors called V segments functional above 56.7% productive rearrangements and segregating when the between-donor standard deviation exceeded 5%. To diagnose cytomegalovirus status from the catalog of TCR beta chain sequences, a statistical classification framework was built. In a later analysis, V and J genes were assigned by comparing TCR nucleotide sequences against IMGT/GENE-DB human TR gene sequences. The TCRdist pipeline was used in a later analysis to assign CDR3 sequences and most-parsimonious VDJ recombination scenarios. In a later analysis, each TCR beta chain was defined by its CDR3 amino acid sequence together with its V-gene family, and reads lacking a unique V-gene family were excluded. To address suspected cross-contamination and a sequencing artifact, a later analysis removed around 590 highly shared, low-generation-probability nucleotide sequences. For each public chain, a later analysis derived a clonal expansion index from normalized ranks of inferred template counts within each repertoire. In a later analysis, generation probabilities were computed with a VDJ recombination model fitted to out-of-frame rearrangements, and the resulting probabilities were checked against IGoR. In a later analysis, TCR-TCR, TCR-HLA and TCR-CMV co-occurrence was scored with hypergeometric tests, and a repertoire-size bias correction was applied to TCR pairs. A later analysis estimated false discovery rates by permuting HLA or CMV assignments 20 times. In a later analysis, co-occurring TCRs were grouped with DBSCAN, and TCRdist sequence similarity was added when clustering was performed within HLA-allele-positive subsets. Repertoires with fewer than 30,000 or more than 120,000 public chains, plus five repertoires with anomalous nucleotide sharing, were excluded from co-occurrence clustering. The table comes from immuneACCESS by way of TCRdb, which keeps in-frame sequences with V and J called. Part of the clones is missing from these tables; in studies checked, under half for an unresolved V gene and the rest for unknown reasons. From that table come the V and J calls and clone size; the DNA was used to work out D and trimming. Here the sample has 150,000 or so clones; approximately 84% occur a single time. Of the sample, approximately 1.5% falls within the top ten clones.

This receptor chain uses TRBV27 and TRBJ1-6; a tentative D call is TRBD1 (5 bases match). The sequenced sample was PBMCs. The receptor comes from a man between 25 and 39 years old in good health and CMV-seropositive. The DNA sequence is TGTGCCAGCAGTTTCCCCCGGGTACCGGAGCACAACAGGCATAATTCACCCCTCCACTTT. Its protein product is CASSFPRVPEHNRHNSPLHF.